This is a list of T cell receptor beta chains from one sample in a study of cytomegalovirus exposure and HLA in healthy donors. The repertoire was sequenced with immunoSEQ multiplex PCR; TCRdb's copy has only in-frame clones and lacks some. The repertoire holds over 75,000 clones, with 60% to 80% as singletons. The sample taken for sequencing was PBMCs. Receptors were obtained from a man aged 50-60 years in good health and CMV-seropositive. Both conserved end residues are trimmed from each CDR3.

CDR3aa,j_gene,v_gene
ASSATSGGNNEQF,TRBJ2-1,TRBV7-3
ASSQPTGRITGAF,TRBJ1-1,TRBV14
SVEVPPVTDTQY,TRBJ2-3,TRBV29-1
ASSPSGTDSNQPQH,TRBJ1-5,TRBV19
ASSPRGLAGGNEQF,TRBJ2-1,TRBV7-9
ASSAPGGGTEAF,TRBJ1-1,TRBV5-1
ASSVAGGGANNEQF,TRBJ2-1,TRBV9
ASSQDYLGANEKLF,TRBJ1-4,TRBV4-3
ASSDRPGLTTDTQY,TRBJ2-3,TRBV6-4
ASSPGFGNQPQH,TRBJ1-5,TRBV19